The present T cell receptor beta chain was sequenced within a study of blood T cells in healthy people across ages. At least 7 million PBMCs were isolated per sample. Alongside a J-beta primer mix, a sample-barcoded 5' primer served in a second PCR lasting about 7 to 11 cycles. TCRdb recomputed calls from the 5' RACE reads with MiXCR, one row per CDR3 protein. The sample contains 630,000 or so distinct CDR3 sequences, approximately 30% of which appear only once. This CDR3 is 15 amino acids long. Sequencing was carried out using blood. The chain joins TRBV21-1 to TRBJ2-3; whether TRBD1, the table's D call, matches the DNA was not checked. TRBV21-1 has pseudogene status. The sequence came from a woman of 80 years or more in good health. Here the CDR3 DNA reads TGTGCCAGCAGCAAATACAGGGAGGCGACAGATACGCAGTATTTT. It yields the protein CASSKYREATDTQYF.